Included here is one T cell receptor beta chain sequence, with context. The PCR was carried out with 60 Vbeta primers and 13 Jbeta primers. Profiled with immunoSEQ multiplex PCR; TCRdb holds only in-frame clones, not every one. The table for this sample gives roughly 120,000 clones. This CDR3 has 14 amino acids. Germline lookup yields CDR1 SGDLS and CDR2 YYNGEE. After removal of 4 bases from V and 7 bases from J, the junction contained 5 bases not matched to a gene. The sample originates from a study of cytomegalovirus exposure and HLA in healthy donors. Whole-study context: The study placed approximately 78% of its roughly 430 genotyped donors in the Caucasian-associated ancestry cluster.

The J gene is TRBJ1-6, the V gene TRBV9, with 7 bases lining up with TRBD1. Sequenced sample: PBMCs. The receptor was isolated from a man aged 25 to 40 in good health and CMV-seronegative. The CDR3: CASSPAGGNSPLHF. The CDR3 DNA is TGTGCCAGCAGCCCAGCAGGGGGAAATTCACCCCTCCACTTT.